The clone carrying this T cell receptor (beta chain) has just one count. The sample belongs to a study of blood T cell repertoires in COVID-19. Study-level information: Sites across the United States, Italy and Spain contributed samples from acute and convalescent COVID-19.

As handled by the study authors: It was from reference gene primer amplification that nucleated cell counts were estimated. The repertoire was sequenced with immunoSEQ multiplex PCR; TCRdb's copy has only in-frame clones and lacks some. The V and J calls and clone size come from that table; D and trimming were worked out from the DNA. The sample yields tens of thousands of clones, about 88% seen once. The sequence came from a man in his sixties with acute or convalescent COVID-19. The sample taken for sequencing was peripheral blood.

DNA for the CDR3: TGTGCCAGCAGCGTAGAACAGAACAACTATGGCTACACCTTC. Amino acids: CASSVEQNNYGYTF. The chain employs TRBV9 and TRBJ1-2; no reliable D call. Germline V lookup: CDR1 SGDLS, CDR2 YYNGEE. V lost 0 bases to trimming and J lost 2 bases, with 8 bases between them. The CDR3 consists of 14 residues.